This T cell receptor (beta chain) originates from a study of blood T cell repertoires in COVID-19. Trimming pared 6 bases from V and 1 base from J, leaving 15 bases between. Germline CDR1 reads LNHDA; CDR2 reads SQIVND (reference sequence). The CDR3 has 15 amino acids. The authors' processing: It was from reference gene primer amplification that nucleated cell counts were estimated. Only in-frame clones appear in the TCRdb table, and some are missing; sequencing was by immunoSEQ multiplex PCR. V and J calls and clone size are as listed in that table; D and trimming were resolved from the DNA. The repertoire holds approximately 250,000 clones, with about 89% as singletons.

The specimen was PBMCs or T cells enriched from blood (not recorded which). This TCR came from a woman in her twenties or thirties who had recovered from COVID-19. This rearrangement joins TRBV19 to TRBJ1-1; no clear D gene. In nucleotides, the CDR3 is TGTGCCAGTAGCAAACGAACGGCAGGGAACACTGAAGCTTTCTTT. It is translated as CASSKRTAGNTEAFF. The full variable domain, with the rest looked up from reference TRBV19 and TRBJ1-1, is DGGITQSPKYLFRKEGQNVTLSCEQNLNHDAMYWYRQDPGQGLRLIYYSQIVNDFQKGDIAEGYSVSREKKESFPLTVTSAQKNPTAFYLCASSKRTAGNTEAFFGQGTRLTVV.